The clone carrying this T cell receptor (beta chain) was detected many times. Its target is unknown. This specimen belongs to a study of T cells in Graves' hyperthyroidism and ophthalmopathy. Study-level points and caveats: Ophthalmopathy got predicted by the model a median roughly six months before its onset. Appearing also in blood were most of the thyroid clonotypes expanded above 0.001.

Diagnoses used clinical symptoms, serum thyroxine and TRAb, thyroid ultrasound and orbital computed tomography. The PBMCs were taken from around 10 ml of fresh peripheral blood. Using RNA transcripts as the source, TCR beta CDR3 regions were amplified. In the first-round RT-PCR of the TCR CDR3, the HTBI primer set was used. One entry per CDR3 protein, called by TCRdb with MiXCR from the multiplex PCR reads. The sample gives hundreds of thousands of distinct CDR3 sequences, about 25% of which show up once; about a third is in the top ten. The CDR3 has 17 residues. Germline V CDR1 and CDR2: MNHEY, SVGAGI. V was pared by 4 bases and J by 5 bases, with 14 bases of the junction left unmatched.

This clonotype was obtained from a woman in her forties with Graves' ophthalmopathy. Sample: blood. This chain joins TRBV6-5 and TRBJ2-7; 10 bases are a match to TRBD1. This CDR3 is CASSWRQGAPQRNEQYF. Here the CDR3 DNA reads TGTGCCAGCAGTTGGAGACAGGGGGCCCCTCAGCGAAACGAGCAGTACTTC.